This section outlines one T cell receptor (beta chain) sequence together with its context. This entry belongs to a study of immune evolution from preneoplasia to lung adenocarcinoma. After removal of 4 bases from V and 0 bases from J, the junction contained 6 bases not matched to a gene. In germline, CDR1 is LGHNA, CDR2 YNFKEQ. This CDR3 contains 18 residues. Assay: immunoSEQ multiplex PCR; the TCRdb copy retains only in-frame clones and omits some. Of 10,000 or so clones in the sample, 70% to 80% are singletons; the top ten hold 8.5% to 10%. The gene calls are TRBV4-2 and TRBJ2-4, with TRBD2 matching 13 bases. Input material: FFPE minimally invasive lung adenocarcinoma tissue. The sequence was collected from an older donor with lung adenocarcinoma. CDR3 in amino acids: CASSPRTSGSGAKNIQYF. For the CDR3, the DNA is TGTGCCAGCAGCCCCAGGACTAGCGGGAGTGGAGCCAAAAACATTCAGTACTTC.